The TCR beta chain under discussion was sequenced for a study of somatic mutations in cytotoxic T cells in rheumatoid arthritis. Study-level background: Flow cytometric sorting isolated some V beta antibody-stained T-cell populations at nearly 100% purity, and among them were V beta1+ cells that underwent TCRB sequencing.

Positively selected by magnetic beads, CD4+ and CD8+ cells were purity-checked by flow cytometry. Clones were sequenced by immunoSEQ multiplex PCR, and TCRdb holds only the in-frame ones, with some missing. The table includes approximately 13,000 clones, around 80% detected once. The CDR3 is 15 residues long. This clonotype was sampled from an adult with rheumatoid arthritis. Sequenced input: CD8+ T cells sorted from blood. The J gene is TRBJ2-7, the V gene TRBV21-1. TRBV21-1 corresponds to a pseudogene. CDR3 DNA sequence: TGTGCCAGCAGCAAAGGTTGGCAGAGCTCCTACGAGCAGTACTTC. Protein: CASSKGWQSSYEQYF.